This entry lists 24 T cell receptor beta chains sequenced from one sample in a study of PD-1 blockade in classical Hodgkin lymphoma. Sequencing was performed with immunoSEQ multiplex PCR; in TCRdb, only in-frame clones are kept and a portion is missing. The table lists more than 20,000 clones, around 86% of them singletons. All trial patients relapsed after autologous stem cell transplantation. Sequences were derived from peripheral blood mononuclear cells (PBMCs), sampled at baseline. These receptors were obtained from a human donor with classical Hodgkin lymphoma.

V usage is TRBV9 and J usage is TRBJ1-2; 12 nucleotides align to TRBD1. Germline V gives CDR1 SGDLS, CDR2 YYNGEE. The CDR3 is made up of 17 amino acids. V shed 0 bases and J 8 bases; nucleotides not matched to a gene: 11. The CDR3, as DNA: TGTGCCAGCAGCGTAGCAATCAACCGGGACAGGGGGCTCGGCTACACCTTC. Residues: CASSVAINRDRGLGYTF.

This clone was observed once. This chain links TRBV10-3 with TRBJ2-7; D not certain. V dropped 0 bases and J dropped 5 bases, with 8 bases sitting between them. CDR1 is ENHRY and CDR2 is SYGVKD in the germline V gene. The CDR3 runs to 13 residues. CDR3 nucleotides: TGTGCCATCAGTGAGTCTGGTAGTAACGAGCAGTACTTC. Its protein product is CAISESGSNEQYF.

The chain uses TRBV6-5 and TRBJ1-4, with 10 bases matching TRBD1. This CDR3 contains 15 residues. V was clipped by 5 bases and J by 5 bases; unmatched bases: 5. Germline values: CDR1 MNHEY, CDR2 SVGAGI. Written as DNA, the CDR3 is TGTGCCAGCAGTCCCTGGACAGGGGGAAATGAAAAACTGTTTTTT. Translation gives CASSPWTGGNEKLFF.

A few counts support this clone. The chain couples TRBV19 to TRBJ1-5; D remains unclear. Germline V gives CDR1 LNHDA, CDR2 SQIVND (reference sequence). V lost 3 bases and J lost 5, with 8 bases in between. This CDR3 comprises 13 residues. CDR3 DNA sequence: TGTGCCAGTAGTATCAGCCGCGATCAGCCCCAGCATTTT. This gives the protein CASSISRDQPQHF.

The V gene is TRBV6-5, the J gene TRBJ2-5; 9 nucleotides agree with TRBD1. V lost 4 bases, J lost 13 bases, and 4 bases stayed unmatched. This CDR3 spans 11 amino acids. Germline CDR1 and CDR2: MNHEY and SVGAGI. The CDR3 loop is CASSSGQGVYF. DNA of the CDR3: TGTGCCAGCAGTTCGGGACAGGGAGTGTACTTC.

The chain links TRBV29-1 to TRBJ1-1; D might be TRBD1 (5 bases). CDR1 is SQVTM, CDR2 ANQGSEA, per germline. V was clipped by 0 bases and J by 5 bases, with 13 bases between them. This CDR3 is 14 amino acids long. The CDR3 reads CSVEDWGGRTEAFF. The CDR3 nucleotides are TGCAGCGTTGAAGATTGGGGGGGAAGGACTGAAGCTTTCTTT.

This clone was seen a single time. The V call is TRBV6-1, the J call TRBJ2-1, with unresolved D. Trimming pared 2 bases from V and 0 bases from J, leaving 8 bases between. Looked up from germline, CDR1 is MNHNS and CDR2 is SASEGT. This CDR3 spans 15 amino acids. CDR3 bases: TGTGCCAGCAGTGAATACCCCGGCTCCTACAATGAGCAGTTCTTC. This codes for CASSEYPGSYNEQFF.

This chain joins TRBV2 and TRBJ2-1; D unclear. The CDR3 has 12 residues. Trimming removed 7 bases from V and 8 bases from J, with 12 bases in between. The V gene's germline CDR1 is SNHLY and CDR2 FYNNEI. The CDR3 region is CASNLYTYEQFF. Written as DNA, the CDR3 is TGTGCCAGCAATCTCTACACGTATGAGCAGTTCTTC.

This sequence joins TRBV5-1 and TRBJ2-5; 12 bases are a match to TRBD1. Trimming at V came to 4 bases and at J to 2 bases, leaving 6 bases not matched to a gene. The CDR3 extends over 16 amino acids. From germline, CDR1 is SGHRS and CDR2 YFSETQ. The CDR3 DNA reads TGCGCCAGCAGCGGAGGGACAGGGGGCTATCAAGAGACCCAGTACTTC. Its translation is CASSGGTGGYQETQYF. Using reference TRBV5-1 and TRBJ2-5 for the parts outside the CDR3, the full variable domain is KAGVTQTPRYLIKTRGQQVTLSCSPISGHRSVSWYQQTPGQGLQFLFEYFSETQRNKGNFPGRFSGRQFSNSRSEMNVSTLELGDSALYLCASSGGTGGYQETQYFGPGTRLLVL.

The CDR3 nucleotides are TGTGCCAGCCATGGACTAGCCTCCTACAATGAGCAGTTCTTC. Protein product: CASHGLASYNEQFF. This chain joins TRBV5-6 and TRBJ2-1; 8 bases are shared with TRBD2. The germline CDR1 and CDR2 sequences are SGHDT and YYEEEE. Unmatched junction bases numbered 3, after V lost 7 bases and J lost 0 bases. There are 14 residues in the CDR3. Complete variable domain (other parts from reference TRBV5-6 and TRBJ2-1): DAGVTQSPTHLIKTRGQQVTLRCSPKSGHDTVSWYQQALGQGPQFIFQYYEEEERQRGNFPDRFSGHQFPNYSSELNVNALLLGDSALYLCASHGLASYNEQFFGPGTRLTVL.

Concerning this clone itself: The junction shows a germline mismatch at one end, possibly a read error. The CDR3 protein is CASGLPDSEVFF. Written as DNA, the CDR3 is TGTGCTAGTGGTTTACCAGACAGTGAAGTTTTCTTT. V usage is TRBV12-5 and J usage is TRBJ1-1; possibly TRBD1 for D (5 bases). The CDR3 has 12 amino acids. Per the germline V gene, CDR1 is LGHNT and CDR2 is FRNRAP.

CDR3: CASSSGFRGGNQPQHF. Here the CDR3 DNA reads TGTGCCAGCAGCTCTGGGTTTAGGGGGGGTAATCAGCCCCAGCATTTT. The chain couples TRBV7-2 to TRBJ1-5, with a tentative D call TRBD1 (6 bases). V was pared by 4 bases and J by 4 bases, with 17 bases between. The CDR3 contains 16 residues. The germline V gene encodes CDR1 SGHTA and CDR2 FQGNSA.

The CDR3 DNA reads as TGTGCCAGCAGCTTAGGTGGGGTGATGAACACTGAAGCTTTCTTT. As protein: CASSLGGVMNTEAFF. This chain connects TRBV7-9 to TRBJ1-1; no clear D gene. The CDR3 length is 15 residues. V was pared by 1 base and J by 0 bases, with 9 bases between. Germline CDR1 SEHNR, CDR2 FQNEAQ (reference sequence).

The chain combines TRBV4-2 with TRBJ2-5; 11 bases are a match to TRBD2. Per germline, CDR1 LGHNA and CDR2 YNFKEQ. V dropped 0 bases and J dropped 5; count of bases not matched to a gene: 8. The CDR3 length is 17 residues. The CDR3 loop is CASSQDRRSGGAETQYF. CDR3 in DNA: TGTGCCAGCAGCCAAGATCGACGTAGCGGGGGGGCGGAGACCCAGTACTTC.

V usage is TRBV7-9 and J usage is TRBJ2-5; perhaps TRBD1 as D (6 bases). This CDR3 has 15 residues. CDR1 is SEHNR, CDR2 FQNEAQ, per germline (reference sequence). The germline V and J ends were trimmed by 0 bases and 3 bases, with 11 bases remaining between them. This CDR3 is CASSLAAGEKETQYF. The DNA for the CDR3 is TGTGCCAGCAGCTTAGCGGCAGGGGAGAAAGAGACCCAGTACTTC.

This chain uses TRBV7-9 with TRBJ2-3; D is possibly TRBD2 (6 bases). CDR3 length equals 16 residues. Deletions cut 0 bases from V and 5 bases from J, with 15 bases between. Germline V lookup: CDR1 SEHNR, CDR2 FQNEAQ (reference sequence). This CDR3 is CASSLAEGPSGDTQYF. CDR3 DNA sequence: TGTGCCAGCAGCTTAGCGGAGGGACCCTCAGGAGATACGCAGTATTTT.

Here the CDR3 DNA reads TGTGCCATCAGTGAGGCCCCGGGACAGGCTAGCTCTGGAAACACCATATATTTT. Its protein product is CAISEAPGQASSGNTIYF. The V call is TRBV10-3, the J call TRBJ1-3; TRBD1 matches at 8 bases. The J segment lost 0 bases and the V segment lost 2 bases, leaving 9 bases of the junction unmatched. There are 18 residues in the CDR3. Germline CDR1 and CDR2: ENHRY and SYGVKD.

This chain connects TRBV4-3 to TRBJ1-2; 8 nucleotides match TRBD1. V lost 0 bases, J lost 7 bases, and 7 bases stayed unmatched. The CDR3 is 15 residues long. Germline loops: CDR1 LGHNA, CDR2 YSLEER. The CDR3: CASSQDFGQGSGYTF. The CDR3 coding sequence is TGCGCCAGCAGCCAAGATTTCGGACAGGGAAGTGGCTACACCTTC.

This chain links TRBV5-1 with TRBJ1-5; 7 bases align to TRBD1. Trimming cost V 2 bases and J 7 bases; bases outside gene matches: 9. The CDR3 runs 15 residues. Germline CDR1 reads SGHRS; CDR2 reads YFSETQ. CDR3: CASSFSGGSEQPQHF. The CDR3 nucleotides are TGCGCCAGCAGCTTTTCAGGGGGGAGCGAACAGCCCCAGCATTTT.

The gene calls are TRBV6-5 and TRBJ1-2; D may be TRBD1 (5 bases). Germline-derived CDR1 and CDR2 are MNHEY and SVGAGI. The ends were cut back, 3 bases at V and 6 bases at J, with 11 bases in the middle. This CDR3 is built from 13 residues. CDR3 region: CASSYSAGNGYTF. The CDR3 DNA reads TGTGCCAGCAGTTATTCGGCAGGGAATGGCTACACCTTC.

The chain joins TRBV7-9 to TRBJ2-7; D is undetermined. CDR3 size: 12 residues. V lost 7 bases to trimming and J lost 4 bases, with 11 bases between them. The germline gives CDR1 SEHNR, CDR2 FQNEAQ (reference sequence). The CDR3: CASTKIGYEQYF. In DNA form, the CDR3 reads TGTGCCAGCACCAAAATCGGGTACGAGCAGTACTTC.

The chain uses TRBV2 and TRBJ2-5, with D tentatively TRBD2 (7 bases). This CDR3 has 15 amino acids. Germline assignment: CDR1 SNHLY and CDR2 FYNNEI. V shed 6 bases and J shed 7 bases, with 21 bases lying between them. This CDR3 reads CASRVSEGGGGTQYF. For the CDR3, the DNA is TGTGCCAGCAGGGTGTCTGAAGGGGGAGGGGGGACCCAGTACTTC.

The J gene is TRBJ2-1, the V gene TRBV6-5; maybe TRBD2 (5 bases). V gave up 5 bases and J gave up 0 bases, with 11 bases separating them. CDR1 and CDR2 from the germline V gene are MNHEY and SVGAGI. CDR3 length: 15 residues. The CDR3 is CASSRLGSSYNEQFF. The CDR3 region has the DNA TGTGCCAGCAGTAGACTGGGGAGCTCCTACAATGAGCAGTTCTTC.

This clone is a singleton in its sample. The chain is built from TRBV28 and TRBJ2-3; D gene unclear. The CDR3 covers 11 residues. Germline CDR1 reads MDHEN; CDR2 reads SYDVKM. Trimming left V 9 bases short and J 2 bases short, with 6 bases between. The CDR3, as DNA: TGTGCCAGTCAAGCCACAGATACGCAGTATTTT. Amino acids: CASQATDTQYF.